This T cell receptor beta chain was profiled in a study of T-cell reconstitution after alpha-beta-depleted transplantation in children. Overall study results and limits: As was reported, about two months after transplant, alpha-beta T cells came from several hundred expanded graft clones. Several patients had high TCRbeta diversity at day 60; it came from surviving recipient T cells and thymic progenitors.

A library of TCRbeta sequences, prepared with unique molecular identifiers, was generated. Each CDR3 protein gets one entry after TCRdb re-called the PCR reads with MiXCR. The sample lists approximately 500,000 distinct CDR3 sequences, 25% to 30% seen once, with around 36% in the top ten. In germline, CDR1 is SGHTA, CDR2 FQGNSA. V dropped 1 base and J dropped 4 bases, with 13 bases sitting between them. The CDR3 sequence is 15 residues long. This clonotype was seen more than once but under ten times. Its antigen is unidentified. The material sequenced was PBMCs, taken before TCRalphabeta/CD19-depleted stem cell transplant. This TCR was recovered from a boy in the first two years of life with Wiskott-Aldrich syndrome, due to receive a stem cell transplant. This rearrangement joins TRBV7-2 to TRBJ1-2, with a tentative D call TRBD1 (5 bases). The CDR3 DNA follows: TGTGCCAGCAGCTTAGAGGCGGGGCGGACCTATGGCTACACCTTC. Its protein is CASSLEAGRTYGYTF.